The table lists the clone carrying this T cell receptor (beta chain) with a count of one. Its antigen is currently unknown. The CDR3 sequence is 14 residues long. Trimming shortened V by 8 bases and J by 2 bases, and 17 bases separated the two germline ends. Germline V CDR1 and CDR2: SGHRS, YFSETQ. Sequenced with the Oncomine TCR Beta short-read assay was DNA taken from cultured CD4+ T cells. Using the QIAamp micro DNA kit, genomic DNA was extracted from the CD4+ T cells that had been cultured. TCRdb analysed the PCR reads with MiXCR anew, one entry per CDR3 protein. In the table there are under 25,000 distinct CDR3 sequences, 50% to 60% of which are singletons. This sample stems from a study of vaccination and CD4 T cells after COVID-19. In the study overall: Investigators stimulated cells with overlapping spike peptides drawn from SARS-CoV-2, HCoV-NL63, HCoV-OC43 and HCoV-229E.

Treatment described: roughly 10-day PBMC culture with coronavirus spike peptide pools or control peptides (ViraFEST assay). The sample consisted of CD4+ T cells from blood, cultured in vitro. The chain has TRBV5-1 and TRBJ2-7; possibly TRBD1 or TRBD2 for D (5 bases each). The receptor was derived from a human donor who had recovered from COVID-19. CDR3 coding DNA: TGCGCCAGTCGCCCCGGGACGGATACCTACGAGCAGTACTTC. Amino acids: CASRPGTDTYEQYF.